Presented here are 31 T cell receptor beta chains from one specimen sequenced in a study of blood T cell repertoires in COVID-19. The protocol was immunoSEQ multiplex PCR, while the TCRdb copy is restricted to in-frame clones and leaves out a portion. The sample has some 160,000 clones, about 80% seen once. The sequenced sample consisted of peripheral blood. The receptors originated from a human donor in a cohort sampled during active COVID-19.

CDR3 amino acids: CASSFSLSGSFYEQYF. DNA for the CDR3: TGTGCCAGTAGTTTTTCGCTTAGCGGGAGTTTTTACGAGCAGTACTTC. J is TRBJ2-7 and V is TRBV19; TRBD2 matches 9 bases. The germline V gene encodes CDR1 LNHDA and CDR2 SQIVND (reference sequence). J was trimmed by 4 bases and V by 5 bases; bases with no gene match: 12. The CDR3 sequence is 16 residues long.

The chain couples TRBV2 to TRBJ1-5; D is perhaps TRBD1 (6 bases). V was pared by 6 bases and J by 0 bases, with 18 bases between. The V gene's germline CDR1 is SNHLY and CDR2 FYNNEI. CDR3 size: 17 residues. Written as DNA, the CDR3 is TGTGCCAGCAGGAGGGGGACAAACACCTATAGCAATCAGCCCCAGCATTTT. Residues: CASRRGTNTYSNQPQHF.

This chain uses TRBV12-3 or TRBV12-4 with TRBJ2-7; D not certain. V was cut by 4 bases and J by 6 bases, with 7 bases left in between. This CDR3 has 11 amino acids. CDR3 sequence (DNA): TGTGCCAGCAGTTCCGTTAGCGAGCAGTACTTC. Its protein is CASSSVSEQYF.

CDR3 amino acids: CASSSRTGVLNTEAFF. The DNA of the CDR3 is TGCGCCAGCAGCTCCAGGACAGGGGTGTTGAACACTGAAGCTTTCTTT. The chain links TRBV5-1 to TRBJ1-1; TRBD1 aligns across 9 bases. V lost 3 bases, J lost 0 bases, and 6 bases stayed unmatched. The CDR3 has 16 residues. Germline V gene sequence: CDR1 SGHRS, CDR2 YFSETQ.

As to this clone: One end of the junction is discordant with germline, which a read error may explain. CDR3 nucleotides: TGTGCCAGCAGCTTAGTTTTTCGGACAGGGAAGGAGCGATTC. Encoded protein: CASSLVFRTGKERF. The gene calls are TRBV11-3 and TRBJ1-2, with 8 nucleotides matching TRBD1. The germline V gene encodes CDR1 SGHNT and CDR2 YENEEA. The CDR3 contains 14 residues.

This chain links TRBV6-6 with TRBJ1-2, with D tentatively TRBD1 (6 bases). Germline V gives CDR1 MNHNY, CDR2 SVGAGI (reference sequence). Trimming took off 7 bases at V and 3 bases at J, with 6 bases between the two ends. CDR3 size: 11 residues. The CDR3 DNA is TGTGCCAGCAACAGGGACTATGGCTACACCTTC. Amino acids: CASNRDYGYTF.

The chain employs TRBV5-4 and TRBJ2-7, with D possibly matching TRBD2 (6 bases). CDR1 and CDR2 from the germline V gene are SGHNT and YYREEE (reference sequence). This CDR3 region has 13 residues. Between the trimmed V and J ends, which lost 3 bases and 0 bases, there was a span of 7 bases. CDR3 DNA: TGTGCCAGCAGCTCCGGGAGCTCCTACGAGCAGTACTTC. It codes for CASSSGSSYEQYF.

This chain connects TRBV7-9 to TRBJ1-4; 9 bases are a match to TRBD1. V lost 3 bases and J lost 8; bases outside the gene matches: 4. The CDR3 runs to 14 residues. From germline, CDR1 is SEHNR and CDR2 FQNEAQ (reference sequence). The CDR3 here is CASSLDRGREKLFF. CDR3 DNA sequence: TGTGCCAGCAGCTTGGACAGGGGTAGGGAAAAACTGTTTTTT.

As for this clone: A much larger clonotype is one base distant, so this may be a read error. The chain links TRBV7-2 to TRBJ2-7; 7 nucleotides agree with TRBD2. The germline V gene encodes CDR1 SGHTA and CDR2 FQGNSA. The CDR3 totals 14 residues. V gave up 1 base and J gave up 2 bases; unmatched junction bases: 2. The CDR3 DNA reads TGTGCCAGCAGCTTAGGAGGGAGGGCCTACGAGCAGTACTTC. The encoded protein is CASSLGGRAYEQYF.

The rearrangement links TRBV28 to TRBJ2-6; 7 nucleotides agree with TRBD2. Germline values: CDR1 MDHEN, CDR2 SYDVKM. The CDR3 contains 17 residues. V lost 4 bases to trimming and J lost 4 bases; unmatched junction nucleotides: 10. CDR3 residues: CASSWFRAGEGANVLTF. CDR3 bases: TGTGCCAGCAGTTGGTTCAGGGCGGGGGAAGGGGCCAACGTCCTGACTTTC.

The count of this clone is one. The V gene is TRBV25-1, the J gene TRBJ1-1, with D possibly matching TRBD1 (5 bases). This CDR3 is 17 amino acids long. Trimming removed 0 bases at V and 3 bases at J, with 17 bases between. Germline CDR1 reads MGHDK; CDR2 reads SYGVNS. The CDR3 DNA sequence: TGTGCCAGCAGTGAATACGGATCCGGGACTGGGGACACTGAAGCTTTCTTT. Translated: CASSEYGSGTGDTEAFF.

J is TRBJ1-1 and V is TRBV19; no definite D call. V shed 8 bases and J shed 0 bases, with 22 bases lying between them. The CDR3 runs 17 residues. Germline-derived CDR1 and CDR2 are LNHDA and SQIVND (reference sequence). Here the CDR3 reads CASARTGFRNLNTEAFF. The CDR3 DNA follows: TGTGCCAGTGCCAGAACGGGATTTCGGAACTTGAACACTGAAGCTTTCTTT.

The gene calls are TRBV5-6 and TRBJ2-7, with 11 nucleotides matching TRBD1. With 4 bases clipped from V and 1 base from J, the junction kept 4 bases outside the gene matches. Germline values: CDR1 SGHDT, CDR2 YYEEEE. The CDR3 has 15 residues. CDR3 amino acids: CASSPGQGASYEQYF. In nucleotides, the CDR3 is TGTGCCAGCAGCCCCGGACAGGGGGCTTCCTACGAGCAGTACTTC.

This chain connects TRBV29-1 to TRBJ1-2; 10 bases are a match to TRBD1. Trimming at V came to 6 bases and at J to 7 bases, leaving 2 bases not matched to a gene. CDR3 size: 11 residues. In germline, CDR1 is SQVTM, CDR2 ANQGSEA. As DNA, the CDR3 is TGCAGCGTCGGGACAGGGGCTGGCTACACCTTC. It codes for CSVGTGAGYTF.

The rearrangement joins TRBV9 to TRBJ2-1; 7 nucleotides align to TRBD2. V gave up 4 bases and J gave up 7 bases; unmatched junction bases: 11. In germline, CDR1 is SGDLS, CDR2 YYNGEE. The CDR3 runs to 15 residues. This CDR3 is CASSPRGGSDNEQFF. The CDR3 DNA sequence: TGTGCCAGCAGCCCCCGCGGGGGTTCAGATAATGAGCAGTTCTTC.

This clone was picked up one time. This chain uses TRBV9 with TRBJ2-7; 7 nucleotides match TRBD1. The V gene end was trimmed by 4 bases and the J gene end by 2 bases; junction bases not matched to a gene: 3. The CDR3 has 13 residues. CDR1 and CDR2 from the germline V gene are SGDLS and YYNGEE. In DNA, the CDR3 is TGTGCCAGCAGCAGGACAGGTACCTACGAGCAGTACTTC. It translates to CASSRTGTYEQYF.

The chain is built from TRBV28 and TRBJ1-5, with 10 bases lining up with TRBD1. V was pared by 5 bases and J by 6 bases, with 7 bases of the junction left unmatched. The CDR3 contains 15 residues. Germline CDR1 is MDHEN and CDR2 is SYDVKM. CDR3 sequence: CASSPGTGEVQPQHF. As DNA, the CDR3 is TGTGCCAGCAGTCCCGGGACAGGGGAGGTTCAGCCCCAGCATTTT. Full variable domain (remainder filled in from reference TRBV28 and TRBJ1-5): DVKVTQSSRYLVKRTGEKVFLECVQDMDHENMFWYRQDPGLGLRLIYFSYDVKMKEKGDIPEGYSVSREKKERFSLILESASTNQTSMYLCASSPGTGEVQPQHFGDGTRLSIL.

The genes are TRBV5-1 and TRBJ2-3; D perhaps matches TRBD1 (5 bases). The germline V and J ends were trimmed by 9 bases and 6 bases, with 8 bases remaining between them. The CDR3 runs 10 residues. CDR1 and CDR2 (germline): SGHRS, YFSETQ. DNA of the CDR3: TGCGCCAACAAGGGGGATACGCAGTATTTT. Protein product: CANKGDTQYF. Using reference TRBV5-1 and TRBJ2-3 for the parts outside the CDR3, the full variable domain is KAGVTQTPRYLIKTRGQQVTLSCSPISGHRSVSWYQQTPGQGLQFLFEYFSETQRNKGNFPGRFSGRQFSNSRSEMNVSTLELGDSALYLCANKGDTQYFGPGTRLTVL.

This clone appeared a few times. The chain recombines TRBV6-5 with TRBJ2-2; 7 nucleotides agree with TRBD1. V shed 7 bases, J shed 4 bases, and the junction held 6 bases outside the gene matches. This CDR3 spans 14 amino acids. Germline CDR1 and CDR2: MNHEY and SVGAGI. The CDR3 coding sequence is TGTGCCAGCAAGGGACAGACTGGCACCGGGGAGCTGTTTTTT. Translation: CASKGQTGTGELFF.

The chain links TRBV19 to TRBJ2-7; D may be TRBD1 (6 bases). CDR3 size: 16 residues. V lost 1 base and J 3 bases, leaving 16 bases between the germline ends. The germline V gene encodes CDR1 LNHDA and CDR2 SQIVND (reference sequence). The CDR3 coding sequence is TGTGCCAGTAGTATAGGGGGCCCAGGGGTCGGCTACGAGCAGTACTTC. It codes for CASSIGGPGVGYEQYF.

This clone is a singleton in its sample. The genes are TRBV4-2 and TRBJ2-1; 12 bases map to TRBD2. CDR3 length: 16 residues. Trimming cost V 1 base and J 6 bases; bases outside gene matches: 4. CDR1 and CDR2 from the germline V gene are LGHNA and YNFKEQ. CDR3 DNA: TGTGCCAGCAGCCAAGCCCTAGCGGGGGGGAGCAATGAGCAGTTCTTC. This encodes CASSQALAGGSNEQFF.

The count of this clone is one. The V gene is TRBV27, the J gene TRBJ1-6; no reliable D call. The germline V gene has CDR1 MNHEY and CDR2 SMNVEV (reference sequence). V shed 8 bases and J shed 5 bases, with 13 bases lying between them. CDR3 length: 14 amino acids. The chain's CDR3 is CASGLDGDNSPLHF. The CDR3 DNA reads TGTGCCAGCGGGTTAGATGGAGATAATTCACCCCTCCACTTT.

This clone is a singleton in its sample. V and J are TRBV11-2 and TRBJ2-5, with D maybe TRBD2 (5 bases). Germline CDR1 is SGHAT and CDR2 is FQNNGV. Deletions cut 7 bases from V and 4 bases from J, with 19 bases between. This CDR3 region has 15 residues. CDR3 residues: CASIAIGNWRETQYF. CDR3 coding DNA: TGTGCCAGCATCGCCATCGGGAACTGGAGAGAGACCCAGTACTTC. Based on the CDR3 plus reference TRBV11-2 and TRBJ2-5, the full variable domain is EAGVAQSPRYKIIEKRQSVAFWCNPISGHATLYWYQQILGQGPKLLIQFQNNGVVDDSQLPKDRFSAERLKGVDSTLKIQPAKLEDSAVYLCASIAIGNWRETQYFGPGTRLLVL.

J is TRBJ1-1 and V is TRBV7-9; D remains ambiguous. V dropped 0 bases and J dropped 11 bases, with 19 bases sitting between them. Per germline, CDR1 SEHNR and CDR2 FQNEAQ (reference sequence). The CDR3 loop spans 15 amino acids. Here the CDR3 reads CASSLADSTVRRAFF. The CDR3 coding sequence is TGTGCCAGCAGCTTAGCGGACTCCACCGTGCGACGGGCTTTCTTT.

The V gene is TRBV7-4, the J gene TRBJ2-7; D unclear. V lost 7 bases and J 1 base, leaving 8 bases between the germline ends. Germline V lookup: CDR1 SGHVT, CDR2 SQSDAQ. The CDR3 runs to 12 residues. The CDR3 region is CASTVRSYEQYF. The DNA for the CDR3 is TGTGCCAGCACCGTCCGTTCCTACGAGCAGTACTTC.

This clone was counted between two and nine times. The chain carries TRBV11-2 and TRBJ2-7; 10 nucleotides match TRBD2. The germline gives CDR1 SGHAT, CDR2 FQNNGV. The V gene end was trimmed by 3 bases and the J gene end by 0 bases; junction bases not matched to a gene: 5. The CDR3 contains 16 residues. The CDR3: CASSFSSSGGSYEQYF. The CDR3 DNA follows: TGTGCCAGCAGCTTCTCTTCTAGCGGGGGCTCCTACGAGCAGTACTTC.

This sequence joins TRBV11-3 and TRBJ2-4; TRBD2 agrees at 11 bases. V shed 5 bases, J shed 2 bases, and the junction held 8 bases outside the gene matches. CDR1 SGHNT and CDR2 YENEEA come from the germline V gene. The CDR3 loop spans 17 amino acids. For the CDR3, the DNA is TGTGCCAGCAGCCCTAAAACGACTAGCGGGACCAAAAACATTCAGTACTTC. This codes for CASSPKTTSGTKNIQYF.

The chain employs TRBV7-2 and TRBJ2-7, with TRBD1 matching over 9 bases. This CDR3 has 15 amino acids. J gave up 6 bases and V 5 bases, and 11 bases lay outside the gene matches. Germline V gives CDR1 SGHTA, CDR2 FQGNSA. CDR3 residues: CASSPRTGASGEQYF. CDR3 DNA: TGTGCCAGCAGCCCCCGGACAGGGGCGTCTGGCGAGCAGTACTTC.

The chain uses TRBV24-1 and TRBJ2-3; D gene uncertain. This CDR3 comprises 13 residues. Per the germline V gene, CDR1 is KGHDR and CDR2 is SFDVKD. Trimming pared 6 bases from V and 2 bases from J, leaving 8 bases between. DNA of the CDR3: TGTGCCACCAGTAACGGGTACACAGATACGCAGTATTTT. Protein: CATSNGYTDTQYF.

This chain connects TRBV7-9 to TRBJ2-5, with 10 positions matching TRBD2. Trimming at V came to 0 bases and at J to 3 bases, leaving 10 bases not matched to a gene. The CDR3 spans 18 residues. CDR1 and CDR2 (germline): SEHNR, FQNEAQ (reference sequence). This CDR3 is CASSLAWASGGGKETQYF. The CDR3 DNA is TGTGCCAGCAGCTTAGCGTGGGCTAGCGGGGGCGGCAAAGAGACCCAGTACTTC.

This clone was seen only once. The chain couples TRBV5-1 to TRBJ1-1; a weak D match, TRBD1 (5 bases). CDR3 length: 15 amino acids. V was pared by 2 bases and J by 4 bases, with 15 bases between. The germline gives CDR1 SGHRS, CDR2 YFSETQ. CDR3 nucleotides: TGCGCCAGCAGCTTCGGGGGGTGCGTTTTCACTGAAGCTTTCTTT. This codes for CASSFGGCVFTEAFF.